This paragraph reports one T cell receptor (beta chain). This clonotype was observed a handful of times. Its antigen has not been determined. Per-base qualities were not stored, and no clone one base away is much larger. Ficoll-Paque density gradient centrifugation was used to isolate PBMCs. The sample was run on an Illumina NovaSeq 6000. TCRalpha and TCRbeta cDNA libraries were constructed by 5'RACE with constant-segment primers, with sample barcodes and unique molecular identifiers being introduced. RNA was extracted from every sample with Trizol reagent. Amplification of the libraries took two PCR steps, and the second step added a second sample barcode plus Illumina TruSeq adapters. Sequencing of libraries was performed on an Illumina NovaSeq with 2 x 150 bp paired-end reads. Per the source publication's procedure: Reads were demultiplexed and collapsed into UMI-guided consensus sequences with migec v1.2.7. With mixcr v2.1.11, UMI consensuses were aligned to TRA and TRB V and J templates and assembled into clonotypes. A clonotype was counted as expanded or contracted only if both edgeR and NoisET called the change significant, with noise models trained on biological replicates. For edgeR calls, the cutoffs were a false discovery rate-adjusted p below 0.01 and a log2 fold-change threshold of 1. As an exploratory analysis of dynamics, max-normalized trajectories of the 1000 most abundant clonotypes were examined with PCA combined with hierarchical clustering. Each responding clone was given a CD4 or CD8 phenotype based on the CD4+ and CD8+ repertoires, which had been sequenced separately. Clones were called with MiXCR by TCRdb after fastp trimmed the public reads at Q25, and only in-frame beta chains were retained. A single entry per CDR3 protein holds the most common genes and DNA from its merged rows. None of the V and J calls come from the authors' own analysis; TCRdb made them. Here the sample has 300,000 to 400,000 distinct CDR3 sequences; 15% to 20% occur a single time. Jointly, the top ten make up approximately 20% of the sample.

This sample was taken from a study of T-cell memory formation after mild COVID-19 (dated by TCRdb to about 2021). Broadly, across the study: TCR sequence clusters from the two donors were found to be largely donor specific. In a couple of donors, T-cell clones that expanded and contracted after mild COVID-19 were tracked by sequencing TCRalpha and TCRbeta repertoires over time. The cohort was made up of two young adult volunteers, one female and one male, who were previously healthy. The paper's findings and limits, for the study overall: Contracting CD4+ clones were located mainly in the CM and EM memory subsets, whereas CD8+ clones were found to be enriched in EMRA. The study included only a couple of mild cases, and larger cohorts that include severe cases with pre-infection samples were judged to be necessary. Balanced CD4/CD8 phenotypes were observed for clones contracting from day 15 to 85, whereas a bias towards CD4+ was observed for a second wave of clones expanding from day 15 to 37. Some responding clones were detected in pre-infection memory, suggesting pre-existing cross-reactive memory T cells joined the SARS-CoV-2 response. Whether the second-wave clones peaking on day 37 were SARS-CoV-2 specific was not confirmed.

The germline V gene (reference sequence) provides CDR1 LNHDA and CDR2 SQIVND. The germline V and J ends show losses of 3 bases and 4 bases respectively, and no gene match explains 3 bases of the junction. Including cysteine and phenylalanine, the CDR3 has 16 amino acids. The kept DNA is CDR3 alone, 48 bases in frame from the first base. The sequencing input was PBMCs or a T cell subset sorted from them (not recorded which). The V and J segments used are TRBV19 and TRBJ2-2; TRBD2 aligns with 12 central bases. The receptor was isolated from a man aged 18 to 30 who had mild COVID-19 (a few samples of this study predate the infection). The sample titles of this study are shuffled in the database, so cell type and time point are left out; the donor was told from shared clones. The sequence in DNA is TGTGCCAGTAGTATCGCTAGCGGGGGGGGCACCGGGGAGCTGTTTTTT. Its protein product is CASSIASGGGTGELFF. Supplemented by the reference TRBV19 and TRBJ2-2 proteins around the CDR3, the complete variable domain is DGGITQSPKYLFRKEGQNVTLSCEQNLNHDAMYWYRQDPGQGLRLIYYSQIVNDFQKGDIAEGYSVSREKKESFPLTVTSAQKNPTAFYLCASSIASGGGTGELFFGEGSRLTVL.